These 22 T cell receptor beta chains came from one sample sequenced in a study of cytomegalovirus exposure and HLA in healthy donors. The PCR employed 60 Vbeta primers together with 13 Jbeta primers. Produced via immunoSEQ multiplex PCR; TCRdb's table is partial and in-frame only. The table includes 150,000 or so clones, 60% to 80% detected once. What was sequenced was PBMCs. Source of these receptors: a woman aged 30 to 39 in good health and CMV-seronegative.

This chain joins TRBV29-1 and TRBJ1-1; D is ambiguous. Germline-derived CDR1 and CDR2 are SQVTM and ANQGSEA. The CDR3 runs 10 residues. V was pared by 1 base and J by 10 bases, with 7 bases between. The CDR3 nucleotides are TGCAGCGTTGAAGTGCGAGCAGCTTTCTTT. Translated: CSVEVRAAFF.

This clone was recorded a few times. This chain uses TRBV4-2 with TRBJ2-3, with 12 bases aligning to TRBD2. This CDR3 contains 13 residues. The V and J ends lost 3 bases and 14 bases, in that order; junction bases with no gene match: 6. The germline V gene encodes CDR1 LGHNA and CDR2 YNFKEQ. For the CDR3, the DNA is TGTGCCAGCAGCCAGCAACTAGCGGGGGGCCCGTATTTT. Translation: CASSQQLAGGPYF.

V gene TRBV7-9 combines with J gene TRBJ2-3; D is possibly TRBD2 (5 bases). Trimming shortened V by 5 bases and J by 4 bases, and 19 bases separated the two germline ends. Germline V gene data show CDR1 as SEHNR and CDR2 as FQNEAQ (reference sequence). The CDR3 contains 16 residues. The CDR3 DNA sequence: TGTGCCAGCAGCGAATGGACTCAACCCATCCCAGATACGCAGTATTTT. This gives the protein CASSEWTQPIPDTQYF.

V is TRBV18 and J is TRBJ1-2, with 7 bases fitting TRBD1. This CDR3 contains 16 residues. V trimming: 5 bases; J trimming: 8 bases; junction bases outside the gene matches: 17. Germline V gives CDR1 KGHSH, CDR2 LQKENI. The CDR3 nucleotides read TGTGCCAGCTCATCCCGAAGGGGGCGAGTAATGGACGGCTACACCTTC. This gives the protein CASSSRRGRVMDGYTF.

This clone turned up a few times. The chain couples TRBV19 to TRBJ2-5, with a possible D match to TRBD1 (6 bases). The CDR3 loop spans 16 amino acids. Trimming took off 6 bases at V and 1 base at J, with 18 bases between the two ends. The germline gives CDR1 LNHDA, CDR2 SQIVND (reference sequence). The CDR3 DNA reads TGTGCCAGTAGCCCCCGTCAAGGACAGCGCCAAGAGACCCAGTACTTC. Its protein product is CASSPRQGQRQETQYF.

The rearrangement links TRBV7-6 to TRBJ1-5; weak D call: TRBD1 (6 bases). The CDR3 runs to 12 residues. Trimming stripped 5 bases from V and 11 bases from J, with 13 bases between. From germline, CDR1 is SGHVS and CDR2 FNYEAQ. In DNA, the CDR3 is TGTGCCAGCAGCCTACCAGGGGCAGCCCAGCATTTT. Protein sequence: CASSLPGAAQHF.

The table lists this clone with a count of one. The genes are TRBV5-6 and TRBJ1-1; TRBD1 matches 7 bases. Germline V gives CDR1 SGHDT, CDR2 YYEEEE. The CDR3 contains 13 residues. V shed 4 bases, J shed 4 bases, and the junction held 4 bases outside the gene matches. The CDR3: CASSQTGRTEAFF. Here the CDR3 DNA reads TGTGCCAGCAGCCAGACAGGGCGCACTGAAGCTTTCTTT.

The chain uses TRBV13 and TRBJ2-7, with 12 bases lining up with TRBD2. The trim removed 3 bases at V and 0 bases at J, leaving 9 bases unmatched. CDR1 is PRHDT, CDR2 FYEKMQ, per germline (reference sequence). This CDR3 contains 18 residues. CDR3: CASSFAGLAGISSYEQYF. The CDR3 coding sequence is TGTGCCAGCAGCTTTGCAGGACTAGCGGGGATCAGCTCCTACGAGCAGTACTTC.

The V and J genes are TRBV7-9 and TRBJ2-2, with D hard to call. Per germline, CDR1 SEHNR and CDR2 FQNEAQ (reference sequence). The CDR3 loop spans 15 amino acids. V lost 4 bases and J 5 bases, leaving 14 bases between the germline ends. The CDR3 region is CASSYLPTGTGELFF. CDR3 nucleotides: TGTGCCAGCAGCTACCTCCCGACGGGTACCGGGGAGCTGTTTTTT. The full variable domain, rest sourced from reference TRBV7-9 and TRBJ2-2, is DTGVSQNPRHKITKRGQNVTFRCDPISEHNRLYWYRQTLGQGPEFLTYFQNEAQLEKSRLLSDRFSAERPKGSFSTLEIQRTEQGDSAMYLCASSYLPTGTGELFFGEGSRLTVL.

V gene TRBV5-1 combines with J gene TRBJ2-5; tentatively, D is TRBD2 (6 bases). Germline V gives CDR1 SGHRS, CDR2 YFSETQ. V lost 7 bases to trimming and J lost 2 bases, with 12 bases between them. This CDR3 is 13 amino acids long. CDR3 bases: TGCGCCAGCGGGTTGGGACTGCAAGAGACCCAGTACTTC. This encodes CASGLGLQETQYF.

As for this clone: A junction boundary mismatches the germline segment, possibly from a read error. This chain connects TRBV4-1 to TRBJ2-6; weak D call: TRBD2 (6 bases). Germline V gives CDR1 MGHRA, CDR2 YSYEKL. The CDR3 consists of 19 residues. This CDR3 reads CASSQGDSGWDSGANGLTF. CDR3 sequence (DNA): TGCGCCAGCAGCCAAGGTGACAGTGGATGGGACTCTGGGGCCAACGGCCTGACTTTC.

The chain recombines TRBV10-2 with TRBJ1-4; TRBD1 agrees at 8 bases. V lost 2 bases, J lost 7 bases, and 6 bases stayed unmatched. This CDR3 is 15 amino acids long. The V gene's germline CDR1 is WSHSY and CDR2 SAAADI. In DNA form, the CDR3 reads TGCGCCAGCAGTGAGCCGAATCAGGGGGCTGAAAAACTGTTTTTT. This codes for CASSEPNQGAEKLFF.

V is TRBV7-8 and J is TRBJ2-2; the match to TRBD2 covers 9 bases. Germline trimming cut 5 bases from V and 0 bases from J; bases unmatched to any gene: 10. CDR1 is SGHVS, CDR2 FQNEAQ, per germline. CDR3 length equals 18 residues. The CDR3 nucleotides read TGTGCCAGCAGCCGCTTTGTGATAGCGGGGGCGAACACCGGGGAGCTGTTTTTT. The encoded protein is CASSRFVIAGANTGELFF. The entire variable domain, with the rest obtained from reference TRBV7-8 and TRBJ2-2, is as follows: GAGVSQSPRYKVAKRGQDVALRCDPISGHVSLFWYQQALGQGPEFLTYFQNEAQLDKSGLPSDRFFAERPEGSVSTLKIQRTQQEDSAVYLCASSRFVIAGANTGELFFGEGSRLTVL.

This clone was observed a few times. V usage is TRBV12-5 and J usage is TRBJ2-1, with 9 bases lining up with TRBD2. Per germline, CDR1 LGHNT and CDR2 FRNRAP. This CDR3 comprises 14 residues. V shed 6 bases, J shed 3 bases, and the junction held 3 bases outside the gene matches. The CDR3 sequence is CASGPTSGYNEQFF. CDR3 sequence (DNA): TGTGCTAGTGGACCGACTAGCGGCTACAATGAGCAGTTCTTC.

The chain combines TRBV6-1 with TRBJ1-2; D may be TRBD1 (5 bases). There are 13 residues in the CDR3. Trimming took 1 base from V and 8 from J, leaving 11 bases between them. Germline assignment: CDR1 MNHNS and CDR2 SASEGT. CDR3 sequence reads: CASSEGQFLGYTF. The CDR3 nucleotides read TGTGCCAGCAGTGAAGGACAGTTCCTAGGCTACACCTTC.

CDR3 sequence: CASIFGPNFPGTQYF. CDR3 bases: TGTGCCAGCATCTTCGGCCCAAACTTCCCGGGGACCCAGTACTTC. This chain joins TRBV27 and TRBJ2-5; D remains ambiguous. V lost 7 bases and J lost 7, with 22 bases in between. The CDR3 length is 15 residues. Germline V CDR1 and CDR2: MNHEY, SMNVEV (reference sequence).

This chain connects TRBV7-6 to TRBJ2-3; 9 nucleotides match TRBD1. V shed 3 bases, J shed 4 bases, and the junction held 11 bases outside the gene matches. Germline CDR1 and CDR2: SGHVS and FNYEAQ. This CDR3 is built from 17 residues. The CDR3 loop reads CASSFSRTGEIADTQYF. The CDR3, as DNA: TGTGCCAGCAGCTTTTCAAGGACAGGGGAAATTGCAGATACGCAGTATTTT.

This chain links TRBV10-3 with TRBJ2-5, with 15 bases identical to TRBD2. The CDR3 contains 19 residues. Germline loops: CDR1 ENHRY, CDR2 SYGVKD. The J segment lost 1 base and the V segment lost 0 bases, leaving 6 bases of the junction unmatched. In DNA form, the CDR3 reads TGTGCCATCAGTGAGTCCCCGGGACTAGCGGGGGGCCCCCAAGAGACCCAGTACTTC. Translation gives CAISESPGLAGGPQETQYF.

V gene TRBV19 combines with J gene TRBJ1-6; D remains unclear. CDR1 and CDR2 from the germline V gene are LNHDA and SQIVND (reference sequence). CDR3 size: 14 residues. The V end was cut by 6 bases, the J end by 5 bases, with 11 bases between. CDR3 in DNA: TGTGCCAGTAGCGAAGACAAGCATAATTCACCCCTCCACTTT. It is translated as CASSEDKHNSPLHF.

This chain links TRBV13 with TRBJ2-3; TRBD2 might be the D (5 bases). Per germline, CDR1 PRHDT and CDR2 FYEKMQ (reference sequence). V lost 6 bases and J 0 bases, leaving 10 bases between the germline ends. This CDR3 spans 14 amino acids. In nucleotides, the CDR3 is TGTGCCAGCAGTACCCGGACTAGCACAGATACGCAGTATTTT. As protein: CASSTRTSTDTQYF.

J is TRBJ2-5 and V is TRBV11-2; TRBD2 aligns across 9 bases. CDR3 size: 14 residues. Trimming removed 5 bases from V and 3 bases from J; junction bases left unmatched: 4. Germline CDR1 and CDR2: SGHAT and FQNNGV. CDR3 in amino acids: CASSQRLAEETQYF. For the CDR3, the DNA is TGTGCCAGCAGCCAACGACTAGCGGAAGAGACCCAGTACTTC. Combining the CDR3 with reference TRBV11-2 and TRBJ2-5 gives the whole variable domain EAGVAQSPRYKIIEKRQSVAFWCNPISGHATLYWYQQILGQGPKLLIQFQNNGVVDDSQLPKDRFSAERLKGVDSTLKIQPAKLEDSAVYLCASSQRLAEETQYFGPGTRLLVL.

This clone occurred once. The chain employs TRBV15 and TRBJ1-3, with D possibly TRBD1 on 6 matching bases. V lost 3 bases and J 0 bases, leaving 6 bases between the germline ends. In germline, CDR1 is LNHNV, CDR2 YYDKDF (reference sequence). The CDR3 loop spans 14 amino acids. The CDR3 protein is CATSRDSSGNTIYF. CDR3 bases: TGTGCCACCAGCAGGGACAGCTCTGGAAACACCATATATTTT.